This is a list of T cell receptor beta chains from one sample in a study of shared clonotypes between healthy human individuals. The protocol was immunoSEQ multiplex PCR, while the TCRdb copy is restricted to in-frame clones and leaves out a portion. The sample has roughly 2,500,000 clones, roughly 93% seen once. The sequencing input was naive CD4+ T cells from PBMCs. These receptor sequences come from a man aged 18 to 30 in good health. Some clones in this sample may be carry-over from other donors' samples. Each CDR3 is given with its conserved first and last residue. The D gene is left open where the match is weak. The size field is filled for only some rows; it gives once, few, many or a size class.

D gene,clone size,J gene,V gene,CDR3 protein,CDR3 DNA
.,.,TRBJ1-4,TRBV5-1,CASSFQGGEKLFF,TGCGCCAGCAGCTTCCAGGGCGGTGAAAAACTGTTTTTT
.,.,TRBJ1-1,TRBV28,CASSLPSNTEAFF,TGTGCCAGCAGTTTACCTTCGAACACTGAAGCTTTCTTT
TRBD2,.,TRBJ2-7,TRBV11-1,CASSLNRASGSLHSYEQYF,TGTGCCAGCAGCTTAAACCGGGCTAGCGGGAGTCTCCACTCCTACGAGCAGTACTTC
.,.,TRBJ2-7,TRBV28,CTSNVREPYEQYF,TGTACCAGCAATGTCAGGGAACCTTACGAGCAGTACTTC
.,.,TRBJ2-3,TRBV5-1,CASSSAAPGAGDTQYF,TGCGCCAGCAGCTCTGCGGCACCTGGCGCAGGGGATACGCAGTATTTT
.,.,TRBJ2-1,TRBV29-1,CSVDRDSYNEQFF,TGCAGCGTGGACAGAGACTCCTACAATGAGCAGTTCTTC
.,.,TRBJ2-4,TRBV13,CASSLEARGWGKNIQYF,TGTGCCAGCAGCTTAGAGGCCAGGGGATGGGGCAAAAACATTCAGTACTTC
TRBD1,.,TRBJ1-1,TRBV28,CASSLLQGHTEAFF,TGTGCCAGCAGTTTGTTACAGGGGCACACTGAAGCTTTCTTT
.,.,TRBJ2-7,TRBV6-1,CASSERLGQSYEQYF,TGTGCCAGCAGTGAACGTTTAGGGCAGAGCTACGAGCAGTACTTC
TRBD1,.,TRBJ2-5,TRBV18,CASSPDRGIETQYF,TGTGCCAGCTCCCCCGACAGGGGGATAGAGACCCAGTACTTC
.,.,TRBJ1-2,TRBV4-1,CASSQPLSAASYGYTF,TGCGCCAGCAGCCAACCCCTTTCGGCAGCCAGCTATGGCTACACCTTC
.,once,TRBJ2-1,TRBV5-1,CASSLGGYNEQFF,TGCGCCAGCAGCTTGGGAGGTTACAATGAGCAGTTCTTC
TRBD2,.,TRBJ2-1,TRBV6-1,CATWGGLASNEQFF,TGTGCCACCTGGGGAGGACTAGCATCCAATGAGCAGTTCTTC
TRBD2,.,TRBJ2-7,TRBV27,CASSARGIAGDYEQYF,TGTGCCAGCAGTGCCCGGGGGATAGCGGGAGACTACGAGCAGTACTTC
.,.,TRBJ1-3,TRBV6-1,CASSEEAAEWKNPGNTIYF,TGTGCCAGCAGTGAAGAGGCGGCTGAGTGGAAAAACCCTGGAAACACCATATATTTT
.,.,TRBJ2-3,TRBV11-3,CASSPRNHPTDTQYF,TGTGCCAGCAGCCCCCGGAATCACCCCACAGATACGCAGTATTTT
TRBD1,.,TRBJ2-7,TRBV5-4,CASSPAEAGGNYEQYF,TGTGCCAGCAGCCCTGCGGAGGCAGGGGGCAACTACGAGCAGTACTTC
.,.,TRBJ1-3,TRBV7-9,CASSPRGTVGNTIYF,TGTGCCAGCAGCCCCCGCGGGACGGTAGGAAACACCATATATTTT
TRBD2,.,TRBJ2-3,TRBV18,CASSQTSGNALF,TGTGCCAGCTCACAGACTAGCGGGAACGCCCTTTTT
.,.,TRBJ2-1,TRBV4-2,CASSQATGRIGYNEQFF,TGTGCCAGCAGCCAAGCGACAGGGAGGATAGGGTACAATGAGCAGTTCTTC
TRBD1,.,TRBJ2-7,TRBV5-4,CASSFTGGEQYF,TGTGCCAGCAGCTTTACAGGGGGCGAGCAGTACTTC
.,.,TRBJ1-1,TRBV23-1,CASSQPVASLTEAFF,TGCGCCAGCAGTCAACCGGTCGCCAGTCTGACTGAAGCTTTCTTT
.,once,TRBJ1-5,TRBV7-3,CASSLAADNQPQHF,TGTGCCAGCAGCTTAGCCGCAGACAATCAGCCCCAGCATTTT
.,.,TRBJ1-5,TRBV6-1,CASIPFGVSNQPQHF,TGTGCCAGCATCCCGTTTGGTGTTAGCAATCAGCCCCAGCATTTT
.,.,TRBJ2-3,TRBV6-6,CASRSRLADTQYF,TGTGCCAGCAGAAGTCGTCTAGCAGATACGCAGTATTTT
.,.,TRBJ2-5,TRBV5-1,CASSLSGVETQYF,TGCGCCAGCAGCTTATCAGGGGTAGAGACCCAGTACTTC
.,.,TRBJ2-7,TRBV7-2,CASSYQHGGGTVYEQYF,TGTGCCAGCAGCTACCAACATGGGGGCGGGACAGTGTACGAGCAGTACTTC
.,.,TRBJ1-1,TRBV29-1,CSVGPGMNTEAFF,TGCAGCGTTGGGCCCGGCATGAACACTGAAGCTTTCTTT
.,.,TRBJ2-7,TRBV28,CASSSVQSGTFSYEQYF,TGTGCCAGCAGTTCCGTACAGTCCGGGACATTTTCCTACGAGCAGTACTTC
TRBD1,.,TRBJ2-2,TRBV10-3,CAISEQGALTGELFF,TGTGCCATCAGTGAACAGGGGGCTCTCACCGGGGAGCTGTTTTTT
.,.,TRBJ2-7,TRBV6-5,CASSRYSDGAYEQYF,TGTGCCAGCAGCCGATACTCGGACGGGGCCTACGAGCAGTACTTC
.,.,TRBJ1-5,TRBV28,CASRTPSGQPQHF,TGTGCCAGCAGAACGCCTTCGGGTCAGCCCCAGCATTTT
.,once,TRBJ2-7,TRBV28,CASSPQDPGRYEQYF,TGTGCCAGCAGTCCCCAGGACCCCGGGCGTTACGAGCAGTACTTC
.,.,TRBJ2-2,TRBV28,CASSLQGAQNTGELFF,TGTGCCAGCAGTTTGCAAGGGGCGCAGAACACCGGGGAGCTGTTTTTT
.,.,TRBJ1-2,TRBV7-9,CASTKSNLPHYTF,TGTGCCAGCACCAAATCTAATCTACCCCACTACACCTTC
.,.,TRBJ2-5,TRBV5-1,CASSLASGPGETQYF,TGCGCCAGCAGCTTGGCCAGCGGTCCCGGGGAGACCCAGTACTTC
.,.,TRBJ1-4,TRBV6-6,CASSSRQTDEKLFF,TGTGCCAGCAGTAGTCGACAGACTGATGAAAAACTGTTTTTT
TRBD2,once,TRBJ2-3,TRBV7-3,CASGSGRLSTDTQYF,TGTGCCAGCGGGAGCGGGAGATTGAGCACAGATACGCAGTATTTT
.,.,TRBJ1-2,TRBV6-1,CASIPGTPYGYTF,TGTGCCAGCATACCAGGGACTCCCTATGGCTACACCTTC
TRBD2,.,TRBJ2-1,TRBV28,CASSSPGLAGVGEQFF,TGTGCCAGCAGTTCTCCGGGACTAGCGGGAGTTGGTGAGCAGTTCTTC
.,.,TRBJ2-7,TRBV6-6,CASSSSEVRPSYEQYF,TGTGCCAGCAGTTCCTCAGAGGTGCGCCCCTCCTACGAGCAGTACTTC
TRBD2,once,TRBJ2-7,TRBV29-1,CSVAPPSGSYEQYF,TGCAGCGTCGCCCCTCCTAGCGGGAGCTACGAGCAGTACTTC
.,.,TRBJ2-5,TRBV2,CASSLSFSSGPLQETQYF,TGTGCCAGCAGTCTTTCATTTTCCAGCGGGCCTTTGCAAGAGACCCAGTACTTC
TRBD1,.,TRBJ1-1,TRBV6-1,CASSEQQGTEAFF,TGTGCCAGCAGTGAACAACAGGGGACTGAAGCTTTCTTT